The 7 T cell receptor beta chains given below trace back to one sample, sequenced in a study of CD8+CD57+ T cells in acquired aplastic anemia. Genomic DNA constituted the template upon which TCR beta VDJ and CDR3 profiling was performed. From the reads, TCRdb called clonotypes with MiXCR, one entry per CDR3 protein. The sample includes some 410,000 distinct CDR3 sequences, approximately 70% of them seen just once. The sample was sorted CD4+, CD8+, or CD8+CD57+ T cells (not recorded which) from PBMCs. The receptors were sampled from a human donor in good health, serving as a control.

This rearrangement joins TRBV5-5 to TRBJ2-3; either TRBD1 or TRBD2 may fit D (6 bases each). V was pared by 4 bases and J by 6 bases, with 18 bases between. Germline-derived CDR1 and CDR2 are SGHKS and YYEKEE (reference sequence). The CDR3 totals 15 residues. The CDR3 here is CASSRDTSGGDTQYF. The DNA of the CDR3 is TGTGCCAGCAGCCGGGACACCTCCGGGGGCGATACGCAGTATTTT. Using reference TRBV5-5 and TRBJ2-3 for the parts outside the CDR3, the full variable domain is DAGVTQSPTHLIKTRGQQVTLRCSPISGHKSVSWYQQVLGQGPQFIFQYYEKEERGRGNFPDRFSARQFPNYSSELNVNALLLGDSALYLCASSRDTSGGDTQYFGPGTRLTVL.

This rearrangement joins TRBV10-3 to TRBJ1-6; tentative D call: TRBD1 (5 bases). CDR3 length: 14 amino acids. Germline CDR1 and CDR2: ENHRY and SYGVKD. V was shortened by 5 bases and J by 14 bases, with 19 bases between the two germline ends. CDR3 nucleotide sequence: TGTGCCATCAGTAAATACGACGGGGGGTCAACCCTCCACTTT. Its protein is CAISKYDGGSTLHF.

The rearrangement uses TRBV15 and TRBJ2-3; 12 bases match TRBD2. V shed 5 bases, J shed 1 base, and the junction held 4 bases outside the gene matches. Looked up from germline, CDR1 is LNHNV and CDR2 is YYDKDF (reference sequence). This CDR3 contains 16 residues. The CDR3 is CATSSASGGGTDTQYF. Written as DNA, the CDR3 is TGTGCCACCAGCTCCGCTAGCGGGGGGGGCACAGATACGCAGTATTTT. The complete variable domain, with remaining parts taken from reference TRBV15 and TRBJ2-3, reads DAMVIQNPRYQVTQFGKPVTLSCSQTLNHNVMYWYQQKSSQAPKLLFHYYDKDFNNEADTPDNFQSRRPNTSFCFLDIRSPGLGDTAMYLCATSSASGGGTDTQYFGPGTRLTVL.

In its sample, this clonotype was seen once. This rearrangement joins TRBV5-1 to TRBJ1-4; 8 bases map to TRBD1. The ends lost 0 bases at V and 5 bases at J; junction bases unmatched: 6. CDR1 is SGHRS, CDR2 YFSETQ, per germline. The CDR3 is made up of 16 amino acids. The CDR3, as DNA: TGCGCCAGCAGCTTGGAGGGACAGGAGACGAATGAAAAACTGTTTTTT. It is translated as CASSLEGQETNEKLFF.

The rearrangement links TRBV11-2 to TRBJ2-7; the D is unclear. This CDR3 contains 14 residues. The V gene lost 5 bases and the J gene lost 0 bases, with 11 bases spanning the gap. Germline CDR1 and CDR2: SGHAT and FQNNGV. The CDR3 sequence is CASSLVMSSYEQYF. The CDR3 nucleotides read TGTGCCAGCAGCCTAGTCATGAGCTCCTACGAGCAGTACTTC.

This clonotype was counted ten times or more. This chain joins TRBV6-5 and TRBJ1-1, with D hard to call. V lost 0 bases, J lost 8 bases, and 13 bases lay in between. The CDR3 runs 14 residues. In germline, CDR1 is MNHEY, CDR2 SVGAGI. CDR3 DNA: TGTGCCAGCAGTTACTCGAGCGGCGTAGGGGAAGCTTTCTTT. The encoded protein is CASSYSSGVGEAFF.

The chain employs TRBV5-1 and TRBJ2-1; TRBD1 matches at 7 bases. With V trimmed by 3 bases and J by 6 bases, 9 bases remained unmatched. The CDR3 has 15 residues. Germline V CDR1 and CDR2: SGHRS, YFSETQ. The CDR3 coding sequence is TGCGCCAGCAGCTCTACAGGGGTTTCACCCAATGAGCAGTTCTTC. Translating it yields CASSSTGVSPNEQFF.